The entry below describes one TCR beta chain. Original data processing: It was from reference gene primer amplification that nucleated cell counts were estimated. Generated by immunoSEQ multiplex PCR, the TCRdb table keeps only in-frame clones and is missing some. D and trimming come from the DNA, and the V and J calls and clone size come from that table. Altogether 200,000 or so clones are present, around 81% being singletons, with the ten largest covering roughly 12%. These data are taken from a study of blood T cell repertoires in COVID-19. Study as a whole: From T cells, B-cell-depleted T cells, or PBMCs came the material, which was cDNA or gDNA.

V was pared by 6 bases and J by 0 bases, with 5 bases of the junction left unmatched. Germline values: CDR1 MNHEY, CDR2 SMNVEV (reference sequence). The CDR3 is 15 amino acids. The sample comprised peripheral blood. V and J are TRBV27 and TRBJ1-1, with 9 bases that match TRBD1. The clonotype was recovered from a woman over 75 with COVID-19, enrolled during active disease. DNA for the CDR3: TGTGCCAGCAGCCGGACAGGGGATGTGAACACTGAAGCTTTCTTT. Residues: CASSRTGDVNTEAFF.